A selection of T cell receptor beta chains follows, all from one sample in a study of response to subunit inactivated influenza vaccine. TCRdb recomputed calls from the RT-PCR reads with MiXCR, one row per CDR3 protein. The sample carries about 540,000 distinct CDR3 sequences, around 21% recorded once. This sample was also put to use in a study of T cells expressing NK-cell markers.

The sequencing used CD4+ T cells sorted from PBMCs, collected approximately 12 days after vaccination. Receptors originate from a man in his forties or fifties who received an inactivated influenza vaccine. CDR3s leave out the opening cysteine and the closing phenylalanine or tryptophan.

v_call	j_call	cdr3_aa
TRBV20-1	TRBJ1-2	SAYRTGGLGYT
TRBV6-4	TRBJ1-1	ASKATGAGTEAF
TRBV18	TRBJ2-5	ASSPRDRPLAQETQY
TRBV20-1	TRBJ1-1	SARLGTGYGEAF
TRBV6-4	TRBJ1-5	ASIYGTYQPQH
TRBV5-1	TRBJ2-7	ASSLAGAAREQY
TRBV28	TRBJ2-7	ASSSGGRNEQY
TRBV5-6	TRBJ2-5	ASSTYDRGETQY
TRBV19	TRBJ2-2	ASSIPGLPGTGELF
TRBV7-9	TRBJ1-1	ASSPTGTGLNTEAF
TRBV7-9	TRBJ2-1	ASSSGIRRGNEQF
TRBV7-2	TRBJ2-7	ASSPMPGLAFYEQY
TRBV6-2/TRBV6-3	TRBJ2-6	ASRARTGRDGANVLT
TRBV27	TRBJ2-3	ASSSRGGRDTQY
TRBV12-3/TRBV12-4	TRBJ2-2	ASSLGRSEELF
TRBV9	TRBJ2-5	ASSSTTETQY
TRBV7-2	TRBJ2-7	ASSLALGQGAYEQY
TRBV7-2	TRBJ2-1	ASSLLRGTSYAEQF
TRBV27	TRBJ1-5	ASSLSWTGASHQPQH
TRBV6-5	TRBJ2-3	ASSYQTLTDTQY
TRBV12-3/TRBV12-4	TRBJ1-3	ASSLSGMGNTIY
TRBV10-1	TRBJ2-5	ASSGFPGETQY
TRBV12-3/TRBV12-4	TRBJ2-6	ASSTRGAGANVLT
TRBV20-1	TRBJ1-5	SAGEGVNQPQH
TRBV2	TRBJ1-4	ASSESTAEKLF
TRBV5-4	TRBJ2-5	ASSLKGARETQY
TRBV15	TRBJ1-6	ATSRDPGNYNSPLH
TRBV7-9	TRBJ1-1	ASSLGRQLAGEAF
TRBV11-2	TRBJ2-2	ASSFTGSTGELF
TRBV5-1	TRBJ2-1	ASRWDRTNEQF
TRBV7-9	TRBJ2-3	ASSLPGTASTDTQY
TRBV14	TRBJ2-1	ASSQGLAGERVQF
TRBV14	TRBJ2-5	ASSQHRVVETQY
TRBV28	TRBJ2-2	RAGTNTGELF